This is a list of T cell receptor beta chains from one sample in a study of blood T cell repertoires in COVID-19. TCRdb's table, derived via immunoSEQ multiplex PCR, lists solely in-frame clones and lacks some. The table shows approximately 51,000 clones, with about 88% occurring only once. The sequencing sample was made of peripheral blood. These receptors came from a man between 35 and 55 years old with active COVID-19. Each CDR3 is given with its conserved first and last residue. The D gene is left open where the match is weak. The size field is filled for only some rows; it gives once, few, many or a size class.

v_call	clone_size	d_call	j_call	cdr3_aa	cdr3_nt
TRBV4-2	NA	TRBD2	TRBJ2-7	CASSQVLAGGSSYEQYF	TGTGCCAGCAGCCAAGTACTAGCGGGAGGTTCCTCCTACGAGCAGTACTTC
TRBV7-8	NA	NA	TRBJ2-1	CASRPRGRGSDEQFF	TGTGCCAGCCGCCCTAGGGGGAGAGGATCGGATGAGCAGTTCTTC
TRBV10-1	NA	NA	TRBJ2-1	CASSTGGGGLGGEQFF	TGCGCCAGCAGCACCGGCGGCGGTGGCCTGGGAGGTGAGCAGTTCTTC
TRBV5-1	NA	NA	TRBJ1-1	CASSLGRQPNTEAFF	TGCGCCAGCAGCTTGGGACGACAGCCGAACACTGAAGCTTTCTTT
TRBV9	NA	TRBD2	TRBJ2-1	CASSGTSGGYNEQFF	TGTGCCAGCAGCGGGACTAGCGGGGGATACAATGAGCAGTTCTTC
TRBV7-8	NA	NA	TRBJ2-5	CASSILGASEPETQYF	TGTGCCAGCAGCATACTCGGGGCTAGCGAACCAGAGACCCAGTACTTC
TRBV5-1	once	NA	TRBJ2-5	CASSLALQTPRGQETQYF	TGCGCCAGCAGCTTGGCCCTCCAGACCCCCCGAGGCCAAGAGACCCAGTACTTC
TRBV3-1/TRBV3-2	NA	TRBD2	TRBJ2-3	CASSQDLIIRLAGVRTDTQYF	TGTGCCAGCAGCCAAGATCTAATTATCCGGCTAGCGGGAGTTCGCACAGATACGCAGTATTTT
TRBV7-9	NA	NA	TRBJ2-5	CASSWGGRGQETQYF	TGTGCCAGCAGCTGGGGTGGAAGGGGCCAAGAGACCCAGTACTTC
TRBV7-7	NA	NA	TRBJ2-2	CASSRLRPGATGELFF	TGTGCCAGCAGCCGCTTGAGGCCTGGGGCCACCGGGGAGCTGTTTTTT
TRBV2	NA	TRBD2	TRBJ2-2	CASSERSGIRAGELFF	TGTGCCAGCAGTGAAAGGAGCGGGATTAGGGCTGGGGAGCTGTTTTTT
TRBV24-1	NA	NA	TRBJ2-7	CATSDLYRAPVKQYF	TGTGCCACCAGTGATTTGTACAGGGCGCCGGTCAAGCAGTACTTC
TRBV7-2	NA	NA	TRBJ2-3	CASSLVLSTDTQYF	TGTGCCAGCAGCTTAGTACTTTCCACAGATACGCAGTATTTT
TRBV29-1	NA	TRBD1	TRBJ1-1	CSVDGTEDTEAFF	TGCAGCGTCGATGGGACAGAAGACACTGAAGCTTTCTTT
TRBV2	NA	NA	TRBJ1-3	CASSDQGSGNTIYF	TGTGCCAGCAGTGATCAGGGGAGTGGAAACACCATATATTTT
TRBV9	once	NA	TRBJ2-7	CASSPAARAYEQYF	TGTGCCAGCAGCCCCGCGGCTAGAGCCTACGAGCAGTACTTC
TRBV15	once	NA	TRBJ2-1	CATSSRVASRNEQFF	TGTGCCACCAGCAGTCGGGTAGCGTCTCGCAATGAGCAGTTCTTC
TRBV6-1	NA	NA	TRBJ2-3	CASSDGRRDTQYF	TGTGCCAGCAGTGATGGTCGTAGAGATACGCAGTATTTT
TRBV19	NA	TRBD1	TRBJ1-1	CASSSPGQASNTEAFF	TGTGCCAGTAGCTCTCCGGGACAGGCCTCGAACACTGAAGCTTTCTTT